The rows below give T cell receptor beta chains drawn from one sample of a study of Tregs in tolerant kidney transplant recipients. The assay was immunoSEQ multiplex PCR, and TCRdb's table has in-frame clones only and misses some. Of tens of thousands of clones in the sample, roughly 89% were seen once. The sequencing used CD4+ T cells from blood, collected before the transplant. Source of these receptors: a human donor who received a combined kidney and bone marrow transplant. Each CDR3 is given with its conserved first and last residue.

CASSLSPGQGYEQYF | TRBJ2-7 | 15 | TRBV19
CASSYSGLAGVYEQYF | TRBJ2-7 | 16 | TRBV6-5
CASGGDHEQYF | TRBJ2-7 | 11 | TRBV7-9
CASSSGQGGNQPQHF | TRBJ1-5 | 15 | TRBV6-5
CASSDREATEAFF | TRBJ1-1 | 13 | TRBV25-1
CASSSHSGAASNQPQHF | TRBJ1-5 | 17 | TRBV28
CASIARGAGELFF | TRBJ2-2 | 13 | TRBV19
CASSLYRGAYEQYF | TRBJ2-7 | 14 | TRBV7-2
CASRPDSNYGYTF | TRBJ1-2 | 13 | TRBV2
CASSFRDTETQYF | TRBJ2-5 | 13 | TRBV7-8
CASSAGLPTSYEQYF | TRBJ2-7 | 15 | TRBV7-2
CASSLRGAGEQYF | TRBJ2-7 | 13 | TRBV5-1
CASRHYNEQFF | TRBJ2-1 | 11 | TRBV27
CASSEQGLPSNQPQHF | TRBJ1-5 | 16 | TRBV2
CAWSAGQGATYGYTF | TRBJ1-2 | 15 | TRBV30
CASSLGDRGKDYGYTF | TRBJ1-2 | 16 | TRBV7-9
CASSSTGGHEQYF | TRBJ2-7 | 13 | TRBV5-1
CSVGTSGRVVEQYF | TRBJ2-7 | 14 | TRBV29-1
CASSQELAGAYEQYF | TRBJ2-7 | 15 | TRBV4-2
CASSLVAGETEAFF | TRBJ1-1 | 14 | TRBV7-2
CAISDSSYEQYF | TRBJ2-7 | 12 | TRBV10-3
CASSPTGELFF | TRBJ2-2 | 11 | TRBV7-2
CASSLGTGEETQYF | TRBJ2-5 | 14 | TRBV7-9
CASSLQGAGNTEAFF | TRBJ1-1 | 15 | TRBV27
CASSRSGDSYEQYF | TRBJ2-7 | 14 | TRBV5-6
CASSELGHEQFF | TRBJ2-1 | 12 | TRBV18
CASSPTGVGEQYF | TRBJ2-7 | 13 | TRBV6-5
CATSRGGLAGVGVKNIQYF | TRBJ2-4 | 19 | TRBV10-3
CASSLSGSGSYEQYF | TRBJ2-7 | 15 | TRBV28
CASSLSFSSYEQYF | TRBJ2-7 | 14 | TRBV28
CAISESGPRLAGGESYEQYF | TRBJ2-7 | 20 | TRBV10-3
CSVGSGGDEQYF | TRBJ2-7 | 12 | TRBV29-1
CASRASGTNNEQFF | TRBJ2-1 | 14 | TRBV7-9
CATKGPDQGNQPQHF | TRBJ1-5 | 15 | TRBV6-1
CAWRAGEAYEQYF | TRBJ2-7 | 13 | TRBV30
CASSLRDRALEQYF | TRBJ2-7 | 14 | TRBV7-9
CASSKIAGSTYNEQFF | TRBJ2-1 | 16 | TRBV5-1
CASSSAGGSYEQYF | TRBJ2-7 | 14 | TRBV19
CASSWTGLADTQYF | TRBJ2-3 | 14 | TRBV7-2
CASTPGQGRNEQFF | TRBJ2-1 | 14 | TRBV6-5
CASSLAGQPLSTDTQYF | TRBJ2-3 | 17 | TRBV5-6
CASSGDREETQYF | TRBJ2-5 | 13 | TRBV19
CASSLVATSGMEGNYNEQFF | TRBJ2-1 | 20 | TRBV5-1
CASSLQLAILGEQYF | TRBJ2-7 | 15 | TRBV7-2
CSVEGFSSNEQFF | TRBJ2-1 | 13 | TRBV29-1
CASSLGQGGFYEQFF | TRBJ2-1 | 15 | TRBV5-5
CASSLGGSGNTIYF | TRBJ1-3 | 14 | TRBV5-1
CASRLVQANTGELFF | TRBJ2-2 | 15 | TRBV7-2